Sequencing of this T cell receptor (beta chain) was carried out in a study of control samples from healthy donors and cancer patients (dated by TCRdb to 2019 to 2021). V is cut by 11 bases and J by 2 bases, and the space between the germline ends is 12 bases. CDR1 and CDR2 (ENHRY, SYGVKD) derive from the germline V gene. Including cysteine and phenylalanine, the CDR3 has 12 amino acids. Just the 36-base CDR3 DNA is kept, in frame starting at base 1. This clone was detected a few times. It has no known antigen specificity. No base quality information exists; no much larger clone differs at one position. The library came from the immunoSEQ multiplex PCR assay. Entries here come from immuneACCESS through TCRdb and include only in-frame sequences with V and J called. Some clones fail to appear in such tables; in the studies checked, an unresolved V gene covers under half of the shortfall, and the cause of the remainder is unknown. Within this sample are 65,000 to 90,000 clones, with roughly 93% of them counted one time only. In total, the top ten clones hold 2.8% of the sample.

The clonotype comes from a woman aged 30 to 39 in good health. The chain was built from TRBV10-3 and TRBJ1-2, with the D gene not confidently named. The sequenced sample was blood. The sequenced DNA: TGTGCCGCTCGGACGGCGAACTATGGCTACACCTTC. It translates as CAARTANYGYTF.